The 20 T cell receptor beta chains below all came from one sample that was sequenced in a study of cytomegalovirus exposure and HLA in healthy donors. PCR employed 60 Vbeta and 13 Jbeta primers. Clones were sequenced by immunoSEQ multiplex PCR, and TCRdb holds only the in-frame ones, with some missing. Here the sample spans 120,000 or so clones, roughly 86% being singletons. Sequenced sample: PBMCs. These TCRs come from a man aged 18 to 29 in good health and CMV-seronegative.

V is TRBV6-6 and J is TRBJ1-2; TRBD1 matches 8 bases. CDR3 length: 14 residues. Germline V gene sequence: CDR1 MNHNY, CDR2 SVGAGI (reference sequence). With V trimmed by 4 bases and J by 8 bases, 9 bases remained unmatched. CDR3 region: CASSFLTGEDGYTF. The CDR3 bases are TGTGCCAGCAGTTTTTTGACAGGGGAAGACGGCTACACCTTC.

The genes are TRBV7-2 and TRBJ1-1; no reliable D call. CDR1 is SGHTA and CDR2 is FQGNSA in the germline V gene. The length of the CDR3 is 15 residues. Trimming left V 1 base short and J 5 bases short, with 14 bases between. The CDR3 spells CASSLVGNGGTEAFF. In nucleotides, the CDR3 is TGTGCCAGCAGCTTAGTGGGGAACGGAGGGACTGAAGCTTTCTTT. The complete variable domain, with remaining parts taken from reference TRBV7-2 and TRBJ1-1, reads GAGVSQSPSNKVTEKGKDVELRCDPISGHTALYWYRQSLGQGLEFLIYFQGNSAPDKSGLPSDRFSAERTGGSVSTLTIQRTQQEDSAVYLCASSLVGNGGTEAFFGQGTRLTVV.

This chain uses TRBV5-1 with TRBJ2-7, with TRBD1 identical over 9 bases. Per the germline V gene, CDR1 is SGHRS and CDR2 is YFSETQ. The CDR3 sequence is 17 residues long. Trimming at V came to 0 bases and at J to 3 bases, leaving 10 bases not matched to a gene. CDR3 in DNA: TGCGCCAGCAGCTTGGGAACAGGGGGCGCAAGAATCTACGAGCAGTACTTC. Translation: CASSLGTGGARIYEQYF.

This clone came up a few times. The chain has TRBV12-5 and TRBJ1-3, with D unresolved. Germline-derived CDR1 and CDR2 are LGHNT and FRNRAP. The V end lost 2 bases, the J end lost 4 bases, and 9 bases lay between the germline ends. This CDR3 is 14 amino acids long. CDR3 sequence reads: CASGLIETGNTIYF. As DNA, the CDR3 is TGTGCTAGTGGTTTGATAGAAACCGGAAACACCATATATTTT.

The chain combines TRBV5-3 with TRBJ2-3; 7 nucleotides line up with TRBD2. TRBV5-3 is recorded as an ORF, its role being uncertain. The CDR3 consists of 15 residues. V shed 4 bases and J 6 bases; nucleotides not matched to a gene: 11. The CDR3 coding sequence is TGTGCCAGAAGCCCCCTTAGCGGGCGGGGGGATACGCAGTATTTT. Amino acid sequence: CARSPLSGRGDTQYF.

This chain joins TRBV15 and TRBJ1-1; no clear D. Germline CDR1 is LNHNV and CDR2 is YYDKDF (reference sequence). V was cut by 4 bases and J by 10 bases, with 22 bases left in between. The CDR3 has 15 amino acids. CDR3 protein: CATSNTLDGVSRAFF. For the CDR3, the DNA is TGTGCCACCAGCAACACCCTAGACGGCGTTAGTAGAGCTTTCTTT.

This clone was observed a few times. V and J are TRBV20-1 and TRBJ1-1; D not certain. The germline gives CDR1 DFQATT, CDR2 SNEGSKA (reference sequence). Trimming took 6 bases from V and 11 from J, leaving 13 bases between them. The CDR3 covers 10 residues. The DNA of the CDR3 is TGCAGTGCCGGGGAACCACGTGCTTTCTTT. Residues: CSAGEPRAFF.

The count of this clone is one. This chain links TRBV5-4 with TRBJ1-6; the match to TRBD1 covers 7 bases. Germline V gene lookup returns CDR1 SGHNT and CDR2 YYREEE (reference sequence). The CDR3 runs to 15 residues. The junction had 7 bases not matched to a gene; V was cut back by 4 bases and J by 6 bases. CDR3 DNA: TGTGCCAGCAGCGGGCCGGGACAGACTAATTCACCCCTCCACTTT. Protein product: CASSGPGQTNSPLHF.

The chain has TRBV29-1 and TRBJ2-1; D remains unclear. Germline loops: CDR1 SQVTM, CDR2 ANQGSEA. This CDR3 has 11 amino acids. Trimming cost V 4 bases and J 14 bases, with 15 bases left between them. The CDR3 nucleotides read TGCAGCGTTGTAGACCCAGGCATAGAGTTCTTC. It translates to CSVVDPGIEFF.

CDR3 nucleotide sequence: TGTGCCAGCAGCTCGACAGGGGCCGGAAACACCATATATTTT. Residues: CASSSTGAGNTIYF. The chain combines TRBV7-2 with TRBJ1-3; 8 nucleotides line up with TRBD1. Losses at the gene ends were 4 bases for V and 4 bases for J; bases not matched to a gene: 3. The germline gives CDR1 SGHTA, CDR2 FQGNSA. The CDR3 loop spans 14 amino acids.

The chain joins TRBV27 to TRBJ2-3; 9 nucleotides agree with TRBD2. J was trimmed by 1 base and V by 6 bases; bases with no gene match: 5. The CDR3 extends over 15 amino acids. Per the germline V gene, CDR1 is MNHEY and CDR2 is SMNVEV (reference sequence). The CDR3 loop reads CASSPSGGRTDTQYF. CDR3 DNA: TGTGCCAGCAGCCCCAGCGGGGGGCGCACAGATACGCAGTATTTT.

Concerning this clone itself: The identical CDR3 is also encoded by other nucleotide sequences in the sample. The V call is TRBV29-1, the J call TRBJ1-2, with 8 bases identical to TRBD1. Germline assignment: CDR1 SQVTM and CDR2 ANQGSEA. Germline trimming cut 1 base from V and 4 bases from J; bases unmatched to any gene: 2. This CDR3 has 13 residues. CDR3 loop: CSVEGQGSYGYTF. CDR3 bases: TGCAGCGTTGAAGGACAGGGGTCCTATGGCTACACCTTC.

This rearrangement joins TRBV7-6 to TRBJ2-3, with D possibly TRBD1 on 6 matching bases. The germline CDR1 and CDR2 sequences are SGHVS and FNYEAQ. V lost 5 bases and J lost 1, with 13 bases in between. This CDR3 has 15 amino acids. CDR3 amino acids: CASSVDRWGTDTQYF. The CDR3 DNA sequence: TGTGCCAGCAGCGTTGACAGGTGGGGCACAGATACGCAGTATTTT.

The chain employs TRBV4-3 and TRBJ1-2, with 9 nucleotides matching TRBD1. Germline CDR1 LGHNA, CDR2 YSLEER. This CDR3 has 15 amino acids. V lost 5 bases and J lost 5; bases outside the gene matches: 9. This CDR3 reads CASSGGDRVRYGYTF. CDR3 DNA sequence: TGCGCCAGCAGCGGCGGGGACAGGGTTCGTTATGGCTACACCTTC.

The sample holds one count of this clone. CDR3 coding DNA: TGTGCCAGCAGTTACTCGAGGGCCACACATACTTACGAGCAGTACTTC. Translated, it gives CASSYSRATHTYEQYF. The chain recombines TRBV6-5 with TRBJ2-7; tentatively, D is TRBD2 (5 bases). Between the trimmed V and J ends, which lost 0 bases and 4 bases, there was a span of 16 bases. Looked up from germline, CDR1 is MNHEY and CDR2 is SVGAGI. CDR3 length: 16 residues.

CDR3 coding DNA: TGTGCCAGCTCACCCTCGGGACAGTATAGCAATCAGCCCCAGCATTTT. It translates to CASSPSGQYSNQPQHF. This chain joins TRBV18 and TRBJ1-5, with 7 bases that match TRBD1. V gave up 3 bases and J gave up 0 bases; unmatched junction bases: 5. CDR1 KGHSH and CDR2 LQKENI come from the germline V gene. The length of the CDR3 is 16 residues.

This clone turned up a few times. V gene TRBV5-5 combines with J gene TRBJ1-1; D is perhaps TRBD1 (5 bases). V lost 3 bases, J lost 5 bases, and 14 bases lay in between. Germline V CDR1 and CDR2: SGHKS, YYEKEE (reference sequence). The CDR3 length is 14 residues. In DNA form, the CDR3 reads TGTGCCAGCAGCTGGGGCACCCGGAGTACTGAAGCTTTCTTT. This gives the protein CASSWGTRSTEAFF. Full variable domain (remainder filled in from reference TRBV5-5 and TRBJ1-1): DAGVTQSPTHLIKTRGQQVTLRCSPISGHKSVSWYQQVLGQGPQFIFQYYEKEERGRGNFPDRFSARQFPNYSSELNVNALLLGDSALYLCASSWGTRSTEAFFGQGTRLTVV.

V is TRBV27 and J is TRBJ2-3; TRBD2 aligns across 14 bases. Germline values: CDR1 MNHEY, CDR2 SMNVEV (reference sequence). This CDR3 region has 19 residues. V trimming: 5 bases; J trimming: 4 bases; junction bases outside the gene matches: 14. The CDR3 DNA reads TGTGCCAGCAGTCCTACGTCCCGACTAGCGGGGGGGCCAGCAGATACGCAGTATTTT. Its protein is CASSPTSRLAGGPADTQYF.

The chain links TRBV11-3 to TRBJ2-2; TRBD2 is a possible D gene (5 bases). The CDR3 consists of 17 residues. V was cut by 4 bases and J by 6 bases, with 21 bases left in between. Germline CDR1 SGHNT, CDR2 YENEEA. In nucleotides, the CDR3 is TGTGCCAGCAGCTATATAGCGCTAGCTGGTATGGCCGGGGAGCTGTTTTTT. Amino acid sequence: CASSYIALAGMAGELFF.

Comment on this clone: Distinct nucleotide sequences in the sample also encode this CDR3. The J gene is TRBJ1-1, the V gene TRBV2, with D possibly TRBD1 on 6 matching bases. CDR3 length: 14 amino acids. Germline V gene lookup returns CDR1 SNHLY and CDR2 FYNNEI. Trimming removed 6 bases at V and 1 base at J, with 12 bases between. CDR3 DNA sequence: TGTGCCAGCAGCTTGGGGGCGACGAACACTGAAGCTTTCTTT. Translated, it gives CASSLGATNTEAFF.